Listed below are T cell receptor beta chains from one sample, sequenced in a study of T cells in Graves' hyperthyroidism and ophthalmopathy. TCRdb recomputed calls from the multiplex PCR reads with MiXCR, one row per CDR3 protein. The sample lists approximately 510,000 distinct CDR3 sequences; roughly 20% were seen once. The specimen was blood. Receptor source: a man younger than 35 with Graves' hyperthyroidism. Both conserved end residues are part of each CDR3. Fields, in order: CDR3 DNA, CDR3 protein, clone size, D gene, J gene, V gene. A D gene is named only where the DNA matches it firmly. Some rows mark clone size as missing; the rest say once, few, many or name a class of expanded clone.

cdr3_nt: TGCAGTGCTTCGGAGGATCCCTATGGCTACACCTTC
cdr3_aa: CSASEDPYGYTF
clone_size: many
d_call: NA
j_call: TRBJ1-2
v_call: TRBV20-1

cdr3_nt: TGCGCCAGCAGCTTGGCGGGGATTCAGCAGTACTTC
cdr3_aa: CASSLAGIQQYF
clone_size: NA
d_call: NA
j_call: TRBJ2-7
v_call: TRBV5-1

cdr3_nt: TGTGCCAGCAGCCATGAGGGGGGGTCTGAAGCTTTCTTT
cdr3_aa: CASSHEGGSEAFF
clone_size: NA
d_call: NA
j_call: TRBJ1-1
v_call: TRBV11-2

cdr3_nt: TGCGCCAGCAGCTTGGGGGACAGGGCACCAGACGAGCAGTACTTC
cdr3_aa: CASSLGDRAPDEQYF
clone_size: many
d_call: TRBD1
j_call: TRBJ2-7
v_call: TRBV5-1

cdr3_nt: TGTGCCAGCAGTTGGACTAGCGGGGGTCAAGAGACCCAGTACTTC
cdr3_aa: CASSWTSGGQETQYF
clone_size: many
d_call: TRBD2
j_call: TRBJ2-5
v_call: TRBV11-2

cdr3_nt: TGTGCCAGTAGTGGGGGACAGGCGACAAATCAGCCCCAGCATTTT
cdr3_aa: CASSGGQATNQPQHF
clone_size: NA
d_call: TRBD1
j_call: TRBJ1-5
v_call: TRBV19

cdr3_nt: TGCGCCAGCAGCTACCAGGGACAGGGTTCCGAAGCTTTCTTT
cdr3_aa: CASSYQGQGSEAFF
clone_size: few
d_call: TRBD1
j_call: TRBJ1-1
v_call: TRBV5-1

cdr3_nt: TGCGCCAGCAGCTTGGATTACCCTGGAGCCTACGAGCAGTACTTC
cdr3_aa: CASSLDYPGAYEQYF
clone_size: many
d_call: NA
j_call: TRBJ2-7
v_call: TRBV5-1

cdr3_nt: TGCGCCAGCAGCCATCGGACTAGCGGGGGTGATCAAGAGACCCAGTACTTC
cdr3_aa: CASSHRTSGGDQETQYF
clone_size: few
d_call: TRBD2
j_call: TRBJ2-5
v_call: TRBV5-1

cdr3_nt: TGTGCCAGCAGCCCTAGACTAGAGGATAACACCGGGGAGCTGTTTTTT
cdr3_aa: CASSPRLEDNTGELFF
clone_size: few
d_call: NA
j_call: TRBJ2-2
v_call: TRBV9

cdr3_nt: TGTGCCTGGAGGGACAGGGGAAGGGGTAGCACTGAAGCTTTCTTT
cdr3_aa: CAWRDRGRGSTEAFF
clone_size: many
d_call: TRBD1
j_call: TRBJ1-1
v_call: TRBV30

cdr3_nt: TGTGCCAGTGGAGGGACAGGGGGAACCGGGGAGCTGTTTTTT
cdr3_aa: CASGGTGGTGELFF
clone_size: many
d_call: TRBD1
j_call: TRBJ2-2
v_call: TRBV12-3/TRBV12-4

cdr3_nt: TGTGCCATATGGAGGGGGGGTACTGAAGCTTTCTTT
cdr3_aa: CAIWRGGTEAFF
clone_size: NA
d_call: NA
j_call: TRBJ1-1
v_call: TRBV30

cdr3_nt: TGTGCCAGCAGTTTCCATAACTCTGGAAACACCATATATTTT
cdr3_aa: CASSFHNSGNTIYF
clone_size: many
d_call: NA
j_call: TRBJ1-3
v_call: TRBV28

cdr3_nt: TGTGCCACCAGCAAAGGGGGCACCGGGGAGCTGTTTTTT
cdr3_aa: CATSKGGTGELFF
clone_size: many
d_call: NA
j_call: TRBJ2-2
v_call: TRBV15

cdr3_nt: TGTGCCACCAGTGATTTCAGCTACGAGCAGTACTTC
cdr3_aa: CATSDFSYEQYF
clone_size: few
d_call: NA
j_call: TRBJ2-7
v_call: TRBV24-1

cdr3_nt: TGCAGTGCTAGGGTGACGGGGGCGAATAATTCACCCCTCCACTTT
cdr3_aa: CSARVTGANNSPLHF
clone_size: NA
d_call: NA
j_call: TRBJ1-6
v_call: TRBV20-1

cdr3_nt: TGCAGTGAGGGGAGGGTGGATGGCTACACCTTC
cdr3_aa: CSEGRVDGYTF
clone_size: many
d_call: NA
j_call: TRBJ1-2
v_call: TRBV20-1

cdr3_nt: TGCGTCAGGGAGAGGGAGTCCCAGTACTTC
cdr3_aa: CVRERESQYF
clone_size: NA
d_call: NA
j_call: TRBJ2-5
v_call: TRBV5-1

cdr3_nt: TGTGCCACCAGTGATTACGGAGCGGGGGGTAGGGAGACCCAGTACTTC
cdr3_aa: CATSDYGAGGRETQYF
clone_size: many
d_call: TRBD2
j_call: TRBJ2-5
v_call: TRBV24-1

cdr3_nt: TGTGCCAGCAGCCAAGAGGAGGCGGGGGAGACCCAGTACTTC
cdr3_aa: CASSQEEAGETQYF
clone_size: many
d_call: NA
j_call: TRBJ2-5
v_call: TRBV3-1

cdr3_nt: TGTGCCAGCAGTGGAGGGCGGGACAAGAACACCGGGGAGCTGTTTTTT
cdr3_aa: CASSGGRDKNTGELFF
clone_size: NA
d_call: NA
j_call: TRBJ2-2
v_call: TRBV27

cdr3_nt: TGTGCCAGCAGTTCGCGGCGCAGGGACTCGTACACCTTC
cdr3_aa: CASSSRRRDSYTF
clone_size: NA
d_call: NA
j_call: TRBJ1-2
v_call: TRBV12-3/TRBV12-4

cdr3_nt: TGTGCCAGTTGGATAGGAGGGGCGAACACTGAAGCTTTCTTT
cdr3_aa: CASWIGGANTEAFF
clone_size: NA
d_call: NA
j_call: TRBJ1-1
v_call: TRBV19

cdr3_nt: TGCGCCAGCAGCCCCGGACCGAAGAACACTGAAGCTTTCTTT
cdr3_aa: CASSPGPKNTEAFF
clone_size: many
d_call: NA
j_call: TRBJ1-1
v_call: TRBV5-1

cdr3_nt: TGTGCCTGCAGTCCCTCGGGGGGCGCAGGGCAGCCCCAGCGTTTT
cdr3_aa: CACSPSGGAGQPQRF
clone_size: NA
d_call: NA
j_call: TRBJ1-5
v_call: TRBV12-3/TRBV12-4

cdr3_nt: TGTGCCAGCAGTTTCGCGTTTGAAGCTTTCTTT
cdr3_aa: CASSFAFEAFF
clone_size: NA
d_call: NA
j_call: TRBJ1-1
v_call: TRBV12-3/TRBV12-4

cdr3_nt: TGTGCCAGCAGTTTATACTCCGGGAGACTAGCGAGTTACGAGCAGTACTTC
cdr3_aa: CASSLYSGRLASYEQYF
clone_size: many
d_call: TRBD2
j_call: TRBJ2-7
v_call: TRBV27

cdr3_nt: TGTGCCAGCAGGAGACTGGGAGGGGAAAAAAAAGCTTTCTTT
cdr3_aa: CASRRLGGEKKAFF
clone_size: many
d_call: NA
j_call: TRBJ1-1
v_call: TRBV6-5

cdr3_nt: TGTGCCAGCAGTTGGTACGGACCTAGCGGGTTTCCCTACGAGCATTACTTC
cdr3_aa: CASSWYGPSGFPYEHYF
clone_size: NA
d_call: TRBD2
j_call: TRBJ2-7
v_call: TRBV28

cdr3_nt: TGTGCCAGTAGTATAAACCGGGACAGGGGCGGCTACACCTTC
cdr3_aa: CASSINRDRGGYTF
clone_size: many
d_call: TRBD1
j_call: TRBJ1-2
v_call: TRBV19

cdr3_nt: TGTGCCAGCAGTTCTCAGACCCGGCGGACTGAAGCTTTCTTT
cdr3_aa: CASSSQTRRTEAFF
clone_size: NA
d_call: NA
j_call: TRBJ1-1
v_call: TRBV12-3/TRBV12-4

cdr3_nt: TGTGCCAGTAGTCCAAGACAACTGATAGCCAAAAACATTCAGTACTTC
cdr3_aa: CASSPRQLIAKNIQYF
clone_size: many
d_call: NA
j_call: TRBJ2-4
v_call: TRBV19

cdr3_nt: TGTGCCAGCAGCTTAGCCCCAGGGGGCGAATCCTACGAGCAGTACTTC
cdr3_aa: CASSLAPGGESYEQYF
clone_size: many
d_call: TRBD1
j_call: TRBJ2-7
v_call: TRBV7-6

cdr3_nt: TGTGCCAGCAGTGCTAGACAGGGGTCCGCTGGAAATACCATATATTTT
cdr3_aa: CASSARQGSAGNTIYF
clone_size: once
d_call: TRBD1
j_call: TRBJ1-3
v_call: TRBV6-1

cdr3_nt: TGTGCCAGCAGTTATGGAAAACCGGGCGAGCAGTACTTC
cdr3_aa: CASSYGKPGEQYF
clone_size: NA
d_call: NA
j_call: TRBJ2-7
v_call: TRBV6-2/TRBV6-3

cdr3_nt: TGTGCCAGCAGCCGGGACAAATACGAGCAGTACTTC
cdr3_aa: CASSRDKYEQYF
clone_size: many
d_call: NA
j_call: TRBJ2-7
v_call: TRBV12-3/TRBV12-4

cdr3_nt: TGTGCCAGCAGTCCCATTAACACCCTCTACGAGCAGTACTTC
cdr3_aa: CASSPINTLYEQYF
clone_size: few
d_call: NA
j_call: TRBJ2-7
v_call: TRBV27

cdr3_nt: TGTGCCAGCAGCTCGACTAGCGGGAGGGTAGGCTCCTACGAGCAGTACTTC
cdr3_aa: CASSSTSGRVGSYEQYF
clone_size: few
d_call: TRBD2
j_call: TRBJ2-7
v_call: TRBV6-4

cdr3_nt: TGTGCCAGCAGTTTCTTCCCCTCTTCCACCTACGAGCAGTACTTC
cdr3_aa: CASSFFPSSTYEQYF
clone_size: many
d_call: NA
j_call: TRBJ2-7
v_call: TRBV27

cdr3_nt: TGTGCCAGCAGCTTATATCAGGGGCTTGGTTCACCCCTCCACTTT
cdr3_aa: CASSLYQGLGSPLHF
clone_size: many
d_call: NA
j_call: TRBJ1-6
v_call: TRBV7-8

cdr3_nt: TGTGCCAGCAGTGAAGGTCCGACAGGGCTCGGCTACACCTTC
cdr3_aa: CASSEGPTGLGYTF
clone_size: many
d_call: TRBD1
j_call: TRBJ1-2
v_call: TRBV6-1

cdr3_nt: TGCGCCAGCAGCGGGGGGGACAGAAACTACGAGCAGTACTTC
cdr3_aa: CASSGGDRNYEQYF
clone_size: many
d_call: NA
j_call: TRBJ2-7
v_call: TRBV5-1

cdr3_nt: TGTGCCAGCAGCCCGCGAGGGGGGAGGGCGAATCAGCCCCAGCATTTT
cdr3_aa: CASSPRGGRANQPQHF
clone_size: NA
d_call: NA
j_call: TRBJ1-5
v_call: TRBV11-2

cdr3_nt: TGTGCCAGCAGTTCCCTCGGGATCCTAGGGACCCAGTACTTC
cdr3_aa: CASSSLGILGTQYF
clone_size: many
d_call: NA
j_call: TRBJ2-5
v_call: TRBV28

cdr3_nt: TGCAGTGCTAGAGATATCGGGAGCGCAAACGCTTTCTTT
cdr3_aa: CSARDIGSANAFF
clone_size: few
d_call: NA
j_call: TRBJ1-1
v_call: TRBV20-1

cdr3_nt: TGTGCCAGCAGTGAAGCGCCCAGGGGGGTGAACACTGAAGCTTTCTTT
cdr3_aa: CASSEAPRGVNTEAFF
clone_size: many
d_call: TRBD1
j_call: TRBJ1-1
v_call: TRBV6-1

cdr3_nt: TGTGCCAGCAATAACGACAGGGGGCGTCAAGAGACCCAGTACTTC
cdr3_aa: CASNNDRGRQETQYF
clone_size: many
d_call: TRBD1
j_call: TRBJ2-5
v_call: TRBV9

cdr3_nt: TGTGCCAGCAGCCAGAATAGCGGGGGGCCGATCTACGAGCAGTACTTC
cdr3_aa: CASSQNSGGPIYEQYF
clone_size: NA
d_call: TRBD2
j_call: TRBJ2-7
v_call: TRBV7-6

cdr3_nt: TGTGCCAGCAGTTACTCAGGGGGGACGGAGACCCAGTACTTC
cdr3_aa: CASSYSGGTETQYF
clone_size: NA
d_call: NA
j_call: TRBJ2-5
v_call: TRBV6-5

cdr3_nt: TGTGCCAGCAGTTTAGGGGCAGGGGGCACTGAAGCTTTCTTT
cdr3_aa: CASSLGAGGTEAFF
clone_size: many
d_call: TRBD1
j_call: TRBJ1-1
v_call: TRBV28

cdr3_nt: TGTGCCAGCAGTTCCATGGGACATTCCTACGAGCAGTACTTC
cdr3_aa: CASSSMGHSYEQYF
clone_size: NA
d_call: NA
j_call: TRBJ2-7
v_call: TRBV12-3/TRBV12-4

cdr3_nt: TGTGCCAGCAGACCCCCGGGGCTTTATCAGCCCCAGCATTTT
cdr3_aa: CASRPPGLYQPQHF
clone_size: many
d_call: NA
j_call: TRBJ1-5
v_call: TRBV28

cdr3_nt: TGCAGTGCTAAGACAGGGGCCCACGAGCAGTACTTC
cdr3_aa: CSAKTGAHEQYF
clone_size: few
d_call: TRBD1
j_call: TRBJ2-7
v_call: TRBV20-1

cdr3_nt: TGTGCCTGGAGGGCTCGACCGGGGCAGTACTTC
cdr3_aa: CAWRARPGQYF
clone_size: few
d_call: NA
j_call: TRBJ2-7
v_call: TRBV30

cdr3_nt: TGTGCCTGCGGGGCAGGGAACGATCAGCCCCAGCATTTT
cdr3_aa: CACGAGNDQPQHF
clone_size: NA
d_call: NA
j_call: TRBJ1-5
v_call: TRBV30